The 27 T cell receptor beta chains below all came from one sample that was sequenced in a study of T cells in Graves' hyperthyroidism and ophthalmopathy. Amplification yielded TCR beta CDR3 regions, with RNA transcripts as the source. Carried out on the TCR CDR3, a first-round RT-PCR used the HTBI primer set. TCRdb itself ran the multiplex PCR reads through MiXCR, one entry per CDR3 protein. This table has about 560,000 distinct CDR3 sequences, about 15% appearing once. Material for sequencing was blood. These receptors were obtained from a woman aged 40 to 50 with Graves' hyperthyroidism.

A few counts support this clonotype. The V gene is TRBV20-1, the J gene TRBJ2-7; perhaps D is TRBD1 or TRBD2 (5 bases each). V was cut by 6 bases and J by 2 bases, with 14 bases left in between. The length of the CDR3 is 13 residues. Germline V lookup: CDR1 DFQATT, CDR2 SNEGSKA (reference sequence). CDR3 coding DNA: TGCAGTGCCCCGGGGACGGCCCCCTACGAGCAGTACTTC. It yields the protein CSAPGTAPYEQYF.

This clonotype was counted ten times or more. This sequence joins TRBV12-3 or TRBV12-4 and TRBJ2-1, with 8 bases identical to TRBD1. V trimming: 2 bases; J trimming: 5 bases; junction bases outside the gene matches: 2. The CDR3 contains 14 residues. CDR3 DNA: TGTGCCAGCAGTTTAAGACAGGGGCACAATGAGCAGTTCTTC. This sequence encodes CASSLRQGHNEQFF.

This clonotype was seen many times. The CDR3 loop is CASSLRVEPPYNEQFF. The CDR3 DNA reads as TGTGCCAGCAGTTTAAGGGTTGAACCCCCCTACAATGAGCAGTTCTTC. The genes are TRBV28 and TRBJ2-1; no definite D call. V was clipped by 2 bases and J by 2 bases, with 13 bases between them. The germline CDR1 and CDR2 sequences are MDHEN and SYDVKM. This CDR3 is built from 16 residues.

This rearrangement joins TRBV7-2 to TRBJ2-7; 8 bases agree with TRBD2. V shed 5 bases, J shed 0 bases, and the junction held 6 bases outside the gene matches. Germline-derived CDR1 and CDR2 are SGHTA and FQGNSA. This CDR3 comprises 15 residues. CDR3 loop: CASSQPGLGSYEQYF. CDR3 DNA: TGTGCCAGCAGCCAACCGGGACTAGGCTCCTACGAGCAGTACTTC.

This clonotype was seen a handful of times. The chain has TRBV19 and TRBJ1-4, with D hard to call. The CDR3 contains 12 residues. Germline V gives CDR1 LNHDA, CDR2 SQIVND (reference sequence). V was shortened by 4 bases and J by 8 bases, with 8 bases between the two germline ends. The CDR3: CASSNRFEKLFF. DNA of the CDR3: TGTGCCAGTAGTAACAGATTCGAAAAACTGTTTTTT.

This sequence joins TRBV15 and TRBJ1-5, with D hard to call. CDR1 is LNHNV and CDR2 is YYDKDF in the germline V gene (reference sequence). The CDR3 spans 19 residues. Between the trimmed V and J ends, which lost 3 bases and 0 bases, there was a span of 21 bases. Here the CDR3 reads CATSSSPNRRYYSNQPQHF. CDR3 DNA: TGTGCCACCAGCAGTTCCCCGAACAGACGGTACTATAGCAATCAGCCCCAGCATTTT.

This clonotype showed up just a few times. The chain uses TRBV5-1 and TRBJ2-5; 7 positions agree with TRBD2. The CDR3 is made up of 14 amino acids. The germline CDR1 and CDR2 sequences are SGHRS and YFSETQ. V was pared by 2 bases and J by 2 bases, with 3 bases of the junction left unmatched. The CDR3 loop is CASSFLAEQETQYF. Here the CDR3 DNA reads TGCGCCAGCAGCTTCCTAGCGGAGCAAGAGACCCAGTACTTC.

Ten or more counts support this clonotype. The CDR3 sequence: CASSLGSGGSPYEQYF. Here the CDR3 DNA reads TGTGCCAGCAGCTTAGGAAGTGGCGGGAGCCCCTACGAGCAGTACTTC. The chain carries TRBV7-2 and TRBJ2-7; 7 bases match TRBD2. This CDR3 has 16 amino acids. V trimming: 1 base; J trimming: 2 bases; junction bases outside the gene matches: 8. Looked up from germline, CDR1 is SGHTA and CDR2 is FQGNSA. Filled out from reference TRBV7-2 and TRBJ2-7, the complete variable domain reads GAGVSQSPSNKVTEKGKDVELRCDPISGHTALYWYRQSLGQGLEFLIYFQGNSAPDKSGLPSDRFSAERTGGSVSTLTIQRTQQEDSAVYLCASSLGSGGSPYEQYFGPGTRLTVT.

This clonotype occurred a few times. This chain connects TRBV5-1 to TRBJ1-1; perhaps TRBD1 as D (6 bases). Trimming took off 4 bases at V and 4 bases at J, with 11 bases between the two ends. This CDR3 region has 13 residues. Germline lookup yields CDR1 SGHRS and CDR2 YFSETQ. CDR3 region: CASSTGQFTEAFF. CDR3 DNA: TGCGCCAGCAGCACCGGACAGTTCACTGAAGCTTTCTTT.

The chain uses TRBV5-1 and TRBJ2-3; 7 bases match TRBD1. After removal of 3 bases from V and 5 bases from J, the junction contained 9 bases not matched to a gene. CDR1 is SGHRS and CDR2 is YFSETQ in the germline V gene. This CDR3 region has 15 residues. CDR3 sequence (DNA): TGCGCCAGCAGCTCCCGGGACAGCCCGGGAGATACGCAGTATTTT. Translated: CASSSRDSPGDTQYF. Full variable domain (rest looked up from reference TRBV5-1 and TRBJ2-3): KAGVTQTPRYLIKTRGQQVTLSCSPISGHRSVSWYQQTPGQGLQFLFEYFSETQRNKGNFPGRFSGRQFSNSRSEMNVSTLELGDSALYLCASSSRDSPGDTQYFGPGTRLTVL.

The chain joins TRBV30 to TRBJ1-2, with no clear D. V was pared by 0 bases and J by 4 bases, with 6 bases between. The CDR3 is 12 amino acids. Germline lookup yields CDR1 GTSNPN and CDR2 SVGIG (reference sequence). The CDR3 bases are TGTGCCTGGAGTGTGATATCCTATGGCTACACCTTC. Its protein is CAWSVISYGYTF.

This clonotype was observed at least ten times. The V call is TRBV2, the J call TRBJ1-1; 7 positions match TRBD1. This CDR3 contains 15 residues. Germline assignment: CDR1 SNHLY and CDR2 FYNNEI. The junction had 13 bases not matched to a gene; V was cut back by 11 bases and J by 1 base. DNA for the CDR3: TGTGCCGGACCCGGGACAGCGGGGAGGAACACTGAAGCTTTCTTT. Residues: CAGPGTAGRNTEAFF.

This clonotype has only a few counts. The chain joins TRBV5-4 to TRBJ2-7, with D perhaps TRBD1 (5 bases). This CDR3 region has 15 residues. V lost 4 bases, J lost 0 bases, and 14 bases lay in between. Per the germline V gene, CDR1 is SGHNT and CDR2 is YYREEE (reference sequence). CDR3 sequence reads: CASSRGLQSSYEQYF. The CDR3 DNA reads TGTGCCAGCAGCAGGGGCCTGCAGAGCTCCTACGAGCAGTACTTC.

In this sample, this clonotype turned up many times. Here the CDR3 reads CASSVEGSNSPLHF. CDR3 DNA: TGTGCCAGCAGCGTAGAAGGCTCTAATTCACCCCTCCACTTT. The chain combines TRBV9 with TRBJ1-6, with D unresolved. V gave up 0 bases and J gave up 6 bases, with 7 bases separating them. Germline V lookup: CDR1 SGDLS, CDR2 YYNGEE. The CDR3 totals 14 residues.

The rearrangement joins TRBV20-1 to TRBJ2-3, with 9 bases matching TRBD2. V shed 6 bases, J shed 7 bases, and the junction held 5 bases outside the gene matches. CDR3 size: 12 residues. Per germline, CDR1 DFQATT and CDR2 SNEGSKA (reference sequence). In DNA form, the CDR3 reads TGCAGTGCCGCGGGAGGGCCGAATACGCAGTATTTT. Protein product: CSAAGGPNTQYF.

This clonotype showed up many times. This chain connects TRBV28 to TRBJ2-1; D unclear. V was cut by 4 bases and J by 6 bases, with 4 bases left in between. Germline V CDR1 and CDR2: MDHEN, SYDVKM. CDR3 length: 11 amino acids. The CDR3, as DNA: TGTGCCAGCAGTTGGGCCAATGAGCAGTTCTTC. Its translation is CASSWANEQFF.

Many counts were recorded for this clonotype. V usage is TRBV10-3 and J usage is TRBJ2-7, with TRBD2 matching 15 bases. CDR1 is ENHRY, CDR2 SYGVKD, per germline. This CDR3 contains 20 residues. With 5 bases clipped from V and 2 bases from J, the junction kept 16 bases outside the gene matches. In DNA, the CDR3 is TGTGCCATCAGTCCCTCTTCCCCGGGACTAGCGGGAGGAACCCCCTACGAGCAGTACTTC. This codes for CAISPSSPGLAGGTPYEQYF.

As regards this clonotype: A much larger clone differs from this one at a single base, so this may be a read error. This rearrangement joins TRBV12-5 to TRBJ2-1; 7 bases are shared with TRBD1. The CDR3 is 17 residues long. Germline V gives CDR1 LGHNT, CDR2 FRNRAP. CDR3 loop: CASGFPQTGSSYSEQFF. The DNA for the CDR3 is TGTGCTAGTGGTTTCCCCCAGACAGGGTCCTCCTACAGTGAGCAGTTCTTC.

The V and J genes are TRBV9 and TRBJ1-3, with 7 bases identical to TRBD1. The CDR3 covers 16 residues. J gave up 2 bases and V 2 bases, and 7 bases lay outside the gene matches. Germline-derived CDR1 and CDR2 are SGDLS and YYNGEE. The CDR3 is CASSVNKQGTGNTIYF. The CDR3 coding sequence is TGTGCCAGCAGCGTTAACAAACAGGGGACTGGAAACACCATATATTTT.

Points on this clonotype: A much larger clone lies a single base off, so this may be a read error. Written as DNA, the CDR3 is TGTGCCAGCAGTTTTACGGCAGCTAGCACAGATACGCGGTATTTT. This encodes CASSFTAASTDTRYF. The chain recombines TRBV12-3 or TRBV12-4 with TRBJ2-3; TRBD2 might be the D (5 bases). This CDR3 has 15 residues.

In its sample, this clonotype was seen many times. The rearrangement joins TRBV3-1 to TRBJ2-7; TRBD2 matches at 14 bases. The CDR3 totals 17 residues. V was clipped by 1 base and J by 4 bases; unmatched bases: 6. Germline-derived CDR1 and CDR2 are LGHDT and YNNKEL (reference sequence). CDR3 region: CASSQGGLAGARYEQYF. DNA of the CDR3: TGTGCCAGCAGCCAAGGGGGACTAGCGGGAGCCCGATACGAGCAGTACTTC.

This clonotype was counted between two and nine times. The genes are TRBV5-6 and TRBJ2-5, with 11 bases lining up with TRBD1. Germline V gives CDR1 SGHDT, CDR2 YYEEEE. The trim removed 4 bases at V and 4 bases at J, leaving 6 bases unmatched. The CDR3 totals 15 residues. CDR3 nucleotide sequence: TGTGCCAGCAGCGGGACAGGGGGAAGAGGAGAGACCCAGTACTTC. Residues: CASSGTGGRGETQYF.

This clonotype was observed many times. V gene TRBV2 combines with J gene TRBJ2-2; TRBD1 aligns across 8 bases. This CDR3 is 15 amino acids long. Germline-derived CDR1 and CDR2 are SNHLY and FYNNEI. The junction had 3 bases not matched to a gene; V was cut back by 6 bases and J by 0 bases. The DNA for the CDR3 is TGTGCCAGCAGCGAGGGACAGGCGAACACCGGGGAGCTGTTTTTT. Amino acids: CASSEGQANTGELFF.

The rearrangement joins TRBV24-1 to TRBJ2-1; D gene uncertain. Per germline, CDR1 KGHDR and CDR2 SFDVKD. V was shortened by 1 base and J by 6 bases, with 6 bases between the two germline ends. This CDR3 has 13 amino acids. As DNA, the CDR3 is TGTGCCACCAGTGATTTTCAGAGCAATGAGCAGTTCTTC. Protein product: CATSDFQSNEQFF.

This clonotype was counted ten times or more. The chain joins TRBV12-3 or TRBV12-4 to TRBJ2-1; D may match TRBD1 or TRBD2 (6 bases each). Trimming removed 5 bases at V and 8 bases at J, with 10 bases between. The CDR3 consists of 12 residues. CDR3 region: CASSPRGDEQFF. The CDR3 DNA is TGTGCCAGCAGTCCAAGGGGGGATGAGCAGTTCTTC.

CDR3 nucleotide sequence: TGTGCCATCAGTGAGTTTGCCGGGCCAATTAACACTGAAGCTTTCTTT. It specifies CAISEFAGPINTEAFF. The chain has TRBV10-3 and TRBJ1-1; D ambiguous. The CDR3 contains 16 residues. Trimming removed 1 base from V and 2 bases from J, with 14 bases in between. Looked up from germline, CDR1 is ENHRY and CDR2 is SYGVKD.

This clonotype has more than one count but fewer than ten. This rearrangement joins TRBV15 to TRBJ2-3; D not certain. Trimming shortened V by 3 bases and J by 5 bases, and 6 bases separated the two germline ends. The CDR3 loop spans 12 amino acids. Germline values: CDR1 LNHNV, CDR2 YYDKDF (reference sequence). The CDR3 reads CATSSMEDTQYF. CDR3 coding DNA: TGTGCCACCAGCAGTATGGAAGATACGCAGTATTTT.